This T cell receptor (beta chain) was retrieved from a study of blood T cell repertoires in COVID-19. V lost 2 bases, J lost 0 bases, and 11 bases lay in between. This CDR3 has 16 residues. Looked up from germline, CDR1 is MGHDK and CDR2 is SYGVNS. The assay was immunoSEQ multiplex PCR, and TCRdb's table has in-frame clones only and misses some. Of some 87,000 clones listed, 80% to 90% are singletons. In this sample, this clone turned up once. The specimen sequenced was peripheral blood. This rearrangement joins TRBV25-1 to TRBJ1-5; TRBD1 might be the D (5 bases). The receptor comes from a human donor with COVID-19, enrolled during active disease. The donor label of this sample is uncertain. CDR3 sequence reads: CASSEARVDSNQPQHF. The DNA for the CDR3 is TGTGCCAGCAGTGAAGCCAGGGTGGATAGCAATCAGCCCCAGCATTTT.